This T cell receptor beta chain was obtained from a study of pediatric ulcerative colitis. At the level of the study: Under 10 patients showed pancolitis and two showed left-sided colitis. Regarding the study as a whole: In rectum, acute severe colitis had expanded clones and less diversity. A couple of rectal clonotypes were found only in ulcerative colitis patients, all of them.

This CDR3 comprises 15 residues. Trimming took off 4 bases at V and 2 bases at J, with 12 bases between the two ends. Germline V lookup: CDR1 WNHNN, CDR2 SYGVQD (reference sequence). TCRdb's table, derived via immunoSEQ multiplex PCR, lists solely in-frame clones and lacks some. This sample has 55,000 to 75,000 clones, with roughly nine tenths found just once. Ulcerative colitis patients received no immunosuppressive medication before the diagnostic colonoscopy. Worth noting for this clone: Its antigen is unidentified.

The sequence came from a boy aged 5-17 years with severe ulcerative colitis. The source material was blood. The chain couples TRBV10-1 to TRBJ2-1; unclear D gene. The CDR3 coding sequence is TGCGCCAGCAGTGCCAGTGGATTGACCTACAATGAGCAGTTCTTC. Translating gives CASSASGLTYNEQFF.